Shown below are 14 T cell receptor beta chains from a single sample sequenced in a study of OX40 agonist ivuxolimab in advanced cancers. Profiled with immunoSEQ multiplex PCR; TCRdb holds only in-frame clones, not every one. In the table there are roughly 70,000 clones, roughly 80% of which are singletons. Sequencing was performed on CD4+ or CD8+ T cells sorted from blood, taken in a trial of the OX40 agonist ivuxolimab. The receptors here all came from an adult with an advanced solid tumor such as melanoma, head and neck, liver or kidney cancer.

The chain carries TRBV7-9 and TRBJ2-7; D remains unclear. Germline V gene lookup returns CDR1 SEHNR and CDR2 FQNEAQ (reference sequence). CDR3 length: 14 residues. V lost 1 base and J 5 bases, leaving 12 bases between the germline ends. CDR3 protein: CASSLVPAGHEQYF. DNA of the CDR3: TGTGCCAGCAGCTTAGTCCCAGCTGGCCACGAGCAGTACTTC.

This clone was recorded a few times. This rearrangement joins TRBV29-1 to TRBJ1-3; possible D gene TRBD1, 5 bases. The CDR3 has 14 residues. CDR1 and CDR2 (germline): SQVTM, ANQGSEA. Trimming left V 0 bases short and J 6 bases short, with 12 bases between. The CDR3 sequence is CSVEDPRAQNTIYF. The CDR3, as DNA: TGCAGCGTTGAAGATCCCAGGGCCCAAAACACCATATATTTT.

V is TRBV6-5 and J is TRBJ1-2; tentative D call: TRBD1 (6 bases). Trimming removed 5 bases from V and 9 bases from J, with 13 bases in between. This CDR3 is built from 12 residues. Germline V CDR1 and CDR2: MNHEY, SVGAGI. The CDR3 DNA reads TGTGCCAGCAGTGAGAAGGGGGTACGCTACACCTTC. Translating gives CASSEKGVRYTF.

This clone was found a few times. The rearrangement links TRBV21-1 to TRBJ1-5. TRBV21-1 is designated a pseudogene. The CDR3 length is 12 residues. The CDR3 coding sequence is TGTGCCGGCACACGGGGTTATCAGCCCCAGCATTTT. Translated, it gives CAGTRGYQPQHF.

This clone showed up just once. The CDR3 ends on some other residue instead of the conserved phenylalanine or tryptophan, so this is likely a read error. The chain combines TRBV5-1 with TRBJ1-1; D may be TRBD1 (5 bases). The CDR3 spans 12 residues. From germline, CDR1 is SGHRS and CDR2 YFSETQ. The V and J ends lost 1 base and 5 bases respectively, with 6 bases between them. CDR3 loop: CASSLKGTEAFL. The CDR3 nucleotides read TGCGCCAGCAGCTTGAAGGGGACTGAAGCTTTCCTT.

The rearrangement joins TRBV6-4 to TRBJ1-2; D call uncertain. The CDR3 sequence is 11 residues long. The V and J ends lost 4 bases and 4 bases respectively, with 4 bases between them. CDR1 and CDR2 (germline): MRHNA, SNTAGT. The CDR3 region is CASSAGYGYTF. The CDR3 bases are TGTGCCAGCAGTGCAGGCTATGGCTACACCTTC.

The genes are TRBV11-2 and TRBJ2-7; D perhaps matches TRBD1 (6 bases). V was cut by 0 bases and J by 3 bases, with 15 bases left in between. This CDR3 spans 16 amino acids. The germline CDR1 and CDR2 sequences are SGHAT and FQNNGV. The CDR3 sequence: CASSLDLGRGIYEQYF. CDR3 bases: TGTGCCAGCAGCTTAGATCTAGGCAGGGGCATCTACGAGCAGTACTTC.

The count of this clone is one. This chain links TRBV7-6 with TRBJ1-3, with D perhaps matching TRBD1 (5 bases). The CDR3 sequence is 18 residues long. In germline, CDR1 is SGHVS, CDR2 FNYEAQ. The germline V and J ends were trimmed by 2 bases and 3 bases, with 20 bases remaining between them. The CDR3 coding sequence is TGTGCCAGCAGCTTATCCGTTGGAACAATGGGGCTTGGAAACACCATATATTTT. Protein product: CASSLSVGTMGLGNTIYF.

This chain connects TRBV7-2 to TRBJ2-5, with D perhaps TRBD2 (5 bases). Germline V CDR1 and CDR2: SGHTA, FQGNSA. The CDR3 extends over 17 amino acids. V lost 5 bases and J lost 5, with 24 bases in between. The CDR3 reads CASSRTGKATSWETQYF. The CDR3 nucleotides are TGTGCCAGCAGCCGAACGGGGAAGGCGACTTCTTGGGAGACCCAGTACTTC.

CDR3 sequence reads: CASTFSGTHGYTF. In DNA, the CDR3 is TGTGCCAGCACCTTTTCCGGGACCCATGGCTACACCTTC. The J gene is TRBJ1-2, the V gene TRBV5-4, with a tentative D call TRBD1 (5 bases). The CDR3 runs to 13 residues. Trimming shortened V by 6 bases and J by 6 bases, and 15 bases separated the two germline ends. CDR1 and CDR2 from the germline V gene are SGHNT and YYREEE (reference sequence).

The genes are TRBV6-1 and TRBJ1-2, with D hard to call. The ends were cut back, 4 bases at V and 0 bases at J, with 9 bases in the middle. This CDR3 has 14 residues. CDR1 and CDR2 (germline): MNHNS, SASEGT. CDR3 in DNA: TGTGCCAGCAGTGCGGTCCCACCTAACTATGGCTACACCTTC. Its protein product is CASSAVPPNYGYTF.

For the CDR3, the DNA is TGTGCCAGCAGCCGTGACAGGGGGGGGGAGACCCAGTACTTC. It encodes CASSRDRGGETQYF. The chain joins TRBV7-8 to TRBJ2-5; 9 bases line up with TRBD1. Germline V CDR1 and CDR2: SGHVS, FQNEAQ. The CDR3 totals 14 residues. The V gene end was trimmed by 5 bases and the J gene end by 5 bases; junction bases not matched to a gene: 6.

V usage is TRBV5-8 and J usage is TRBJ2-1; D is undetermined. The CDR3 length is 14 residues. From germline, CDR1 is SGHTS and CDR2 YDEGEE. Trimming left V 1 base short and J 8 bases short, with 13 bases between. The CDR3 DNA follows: TGTGCCAGCAGCTTGTGGCCGGCATCTTATGAGCAGTTCTTC. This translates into CASSLWPASYEQFF.

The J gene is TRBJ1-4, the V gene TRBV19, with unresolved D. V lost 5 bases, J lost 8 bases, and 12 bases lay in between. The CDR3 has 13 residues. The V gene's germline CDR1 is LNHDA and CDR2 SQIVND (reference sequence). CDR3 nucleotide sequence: TGTGCCAGTAGTTCTAACACCGTAGAAAAACTGTTTTTT. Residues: CASSSNTVEKLFF.